Listed here are 23 T cell receptor beta chains from one sample, sequenced in a study of post-analysis software for immune sequencing data. Antigens for these TCRs are unknown. Prepared TCR beta cDNA libraries contained unique molecular identifiers. TCRdb independently ran MiXCR on the PCR reads; one entry per CDR3 protein. The table has roughly 870,000 distinct CDR3 sequences, approximately 50% seen once; the top ten hold 4.6%. Overall study findings and caveats: TRBV segments more frequent in patients than in controls numbered five and included TRBV5-6, TRBV5-1 and TRBV20-1.

What was sequenced was blood. Receptors were obtained from a girl aged 10 to 17 with multiple sclerosis.

The chain recombines TRBV12-3 or TRBV12-4 with TRBJ1-1; 7 nucleotides match TRBD1. With 7 bases clipped from V and 4 bases from J, the junction kept 9 bases outside the gene matches. The CDR3 is 14 residues long. CDR3 nucleotide sequence: TGTGCCAGCACCCAGACAGGGAGGCTCACTGAAGCTTTCTTT. As protein: CASTQTGRLTEAFF.

The rearrangement joins TRBV6-2 or TRBV6-3 to TRBJ2-2; 7 nucleotides agree with TRBD2. Germline CDR1 is MNHEY and CDR2 is SVGEGT. Trimming at V came to 6 bases and at J to 7 bases, leaving 5 bases not matched to a gene. The CDR3 sequence is 13 residues long. The CDR3 sequence: CASRLAEGGELFF. DNA for the CDR3: TGTGCCAGCAGGCTAGCGGAGGGCGGGGAGCTGTTTTTT.

This clonotype occurred a few times. This sequence joins TRBV5-5 and TRBJ2-5; D is uncertain. Germline V lookup: CDR1 SGHKS, CDR2 YYEKEE (reference sequence). CDR3 size: 15 residues. Trimming pared 1 base from V and 4 bases from J, leaving 14 bases between. CDR3 nucleotides: TGTGCCAGCAGCTTGAGGGCTGGCAAAGGAGAGACCCAGTACTTC. Translation: CASSLRAGKGETQYF.

The chain recombines TRBV5-1 with TRBJ2-3; TRBD2 might be the D (7 bases). The CDR3 runs 16 residues. Germline V gene data show CDR1 as SGHRS and CDR2 as YFSETQ. Trimming took off 6 bases at V and 3 bases at J, with 20 bases between the two ends. The CDR3 protein is CASTFMGGGATDTQYF. Here the CDR3 DNA reads TGCGCCAGCACCTTCATGGGGGGGGGCGCAACAGATACGCAGTATTTT.

The CDR3 DNA is TGTGCCAGCAGGAGACTTAGCGGGGGCAAAGAGACCCAGTACTTC. Its translation: CASRRLSGGKETQYF. This sequence joins TRBV2 and TRBJ2-5; 9 bases fit TRBD2. Germline CDR1 SNHLY, CDR2 FYNNEI. This CDR3 has 15 amino acids. The V segment lost 6 bases and the J segment 3 bases; nucleotides outside the gene matches: 8. The entire variable domain, with the rest obtained from reference TRBV2 and TRBJ2-5, is as follows: EPEVTQTPSHQVTQMGQEVILRCVPISNHLYFYWYRQILGQKVEFLVSFYNNEISEKSEIFDDQFSVERPDGSNFTLKIRSTKLEDSAMYFCASRRLSGGKETQYFGPGTRLLVL.

V gene TRBV7-6 combines with J gene TRBJ2-1; D is unresolved. This CDR3 has 13 residues. Germline CDR1 SGHVS, CDR2 FNYEAQ. V lost 5 bases and J lost 6, with 11 bases in between. The CDR3 DNA sequence: TGTGCCAGCAGCGTACGCTTGGGCAATGAGCAGTTCTTC. Translated: CASSVRLGNEQFF.

The CDR3 sequence is CASSLGAVNSYEQYF. CDR3 bases: TGTGCCAGCAGCTTGGGTGCGGTTAACTCCTACGAGCAGTACTTC. V gene TRBV5-5 combines with J gene TRBJ2-7; D not certain. Germline V gene sequence: CDR1 SGHKS, CDR2 YYEKEE (reference sequence). CDR3 length: 15 amino acids. V was pared by 0 bases and J by 0 bases, with 10 bases between.

The chain is built from TRBV12-3 or TRBV12-4 and TRBJ2-5; D is tentatively TRBD1 or TRBD2 (5 bases each). The CDR3 loop spans 13 amino acids. V lost 7 bases and J 4 bases, leaving 13 bases between the germline ends. The CDR3: CASKLQRGETQYF. CDR3 sequence (DNA): TGTGCCAGCAAGCTACAGAGGGGAGAGACCCAGTACTTC.

This clonotype has more than one count but fewer than ten. The chain carries TRBV7-8 and TRBJ2-7; 8 bases match TRBD1. CDR1 SGHVS and CDR2 FQNEAQ come from the germline V gene. Trimming removed 0 bases from V and 2 bases from J; junction bases left unmatched: 6. The CDR3 loop spans 16 amino acids. The CDR3, as DNA: TGTGCCAGCAGCTTAGCGCGTGGGACAGGTACCTACGAGCAGTACTTC. Translating gives CASSLARGTGTYEQYF.

The chain links TRBV5-1 to TRBJ1-2, with D hard to call. Germline V gene lookup returns CDR1 SGHRS and CDR2 YFSETQ. The V gene lost 0 bases and the J gene lost 4 bases, with 7 bases spanning the gap. The CDR3 consists of 13 residues. Written as DNA, the CDR3 is TGCGCCAGCAGCTTGGAGCCAGGCTATGGCTACACCTTC. Residues: CASSLEPGYGYTF.

This rearrangement joins TRBV20-1 to TRBJ2-1; 7 nucleotides agree with TRBD2. The V gene's germline CDR1 is DFQATT and CDR2 SNEGSKA (reference sequence). The CDR3 is 14 amino acids. With V trimmed by 6 bases and J by 5 bases, 10 bases remained unmatched. The CDR3 protein is CSALGPSGNNEQFF. CDR3 bases: TGCAGTGCATTAGGGCCTAGCGGTAACAATGAGCAGTTCTTC.

This clonotype has a handful of counts. The chain links TRBV2 to TRBJ2-7, with D tentatively TRBD2 (6 bases). Deletions cut 6 bases from V and 2 bases from J, with 14 bases between. The CDR3 consists of 14 residues. In germline, CDR1 is SNHLY, CDR2 FYNNEI. The CDR3 region has the DNA TGTGCCAGCAGCCATGGGACTTCGGCCTACGAGCAGTACTTC. Its translation: CASSHGTSAYEQYF.

CDR3 coding DNA: TGTGCCAGCAGCTTACTGGCCAGTGGAACCAATCAGCCCCAGCATTTT. This sequence encodes CASSLLASGTNQPQHF. The V and J genes are TRBV7-8 and TRBJ1-5; D uncertain. V was cut by 2 bases and J by 3 bases, with 14 bases left in between. This CDR3 is built from 16 residues. Germline-derived CDR1 and CDR2 are SGHVS and FQNEAQ.

The gene calls are TRBV10-3 and TRBJ2-7, with TRBD1 identical over 9 bases. Per germline, CDR1 ENHRY and CDR2 SYGVKD. Unmatched junction bases numbered 6, after V lost 11 bases and J lost 7 bases. The CDR3 is made up of 11 amino acids. CDR3: CAGETGGEQYF. As DNA, the CDR3 is TGTGCCGGAGAGACAGGGGGGGAGCAGTACTTC.

V and J are TRBV11-3 and TRBJ2-5, with D possibly TRBD2 on 6 matching bases. The J call could be wrong; TRBJ2-7 is a better fit for the DNA end. The CDR3 consists of 13 residues. Germline CDR1 and CDR2: SGHNT and YENEEA. The CDR3 sequence: CASSLPGDYEQYF. The DNA of the CDR3 is TGTGCCAGCAGCTTACCGGGGGACTACGAGCAGTACTTC.

This clonotype was recorded a few times. The junction shows a germline mismatch at one end, possibly a read error. CDR3 residues: CSVEPGQGYYGYTF. CDR3 nucleotides: TGTAGCGTTGAACCGGGACAGGGATACTATGGCTACACCTTC. The V and J genes are TRBV29-1 and TRBJ1-2, with 9 bases fitting TRBD1. This CDR3 spans 14 amino acids. CDR1 SQVTM and CDR2 ANQGSEA come from the germline V gene.

This clonotype was picked up a small number of times. V and J are TRBV20-1 and TRBJ2-3; D uncertain. The V end was cut by 3 bases, the J end by 0 bases, with 13 bases between. The CDR3 extends over 15 amino acids. Germline lookup yields CDR1 DFQATT and CDR2 SNEGSKA (reference sequence). CDR3 nucleotide sequence: TGCAGTGCTAGCTTCCGGGTCACTAGCACAGATACGCAGTATTTT. Its protein is CSASFRVTSTDTQYF.

This clonotype turned up a few times. The genes are TRBV7-9 and TRBJ2-1, with 10 bases aligning to TRBD2. CDR3 length: 15 residues. Germline lookup yields CDR1 SEHNR and CDR2 FQNEAQ (reference sequence). The V and J ends lost 5 bases and 8 bases, in that order; junction bases with no gene match: 9. Here the CDR3 DNA reads TGTGCCAGCAGCCCCCCGGGACTAGCGACGGATGAGCAGTTCTTC. Its translation: CASSPPGLATDEQFF. The whole variable domain, filled in from reference TRBV7-9 and TRBJ2-1, reads DTGVSQNPRHKITKRGQNVTFRCDPISEHNRLYWYRQTLGQGPEFLTYFQNEAQLEKSRLLSDRFSAERPKGSFSTLEIQRTEQGDSAMYLCASSPPGLATDEQFFGPGTRLTVL.

This sequence joins TRBV12-3 or TRBV12-4 and TRBJ1-2; D remains ambiguous. The CDR3 totals 13 residues. Trimming took 5 bases from V and 4 from J, leaving 11 bases between them. The CDR3 nucleotides are TGTGCCAGCAGTCTTCGGAGGGCCTATGGCTACACCTTC. This codes for CASSLRRAYGYTF.

The sample holds a few counts of this clonotype. The chain couples TRBV7-6 to TRBJ2-1; no clear D. Between the trimmed V and J ends, which lost 0 bases and 0 bases, there was a span of 12 bases. Per the germline V gene, CDR1 is SGHVS and CDR2 is FNYEAQ. This CDR3 region has 17 residues. CDR3 region: CASSLAISRSSYNEQFF. As DNA, the CDR3 is TGTGCCAGCAGCTTAGCGATTAGCCGGAGCTCCTACAATGAGCAGTTCTTC. Filled out from reference TRBV7-6 and TRBJ2-1, the complete variable domain reads GAGVSQSPRYKVTKRGQDVALRCDPISGHVSLYWYRQALGQGPEFLTYFNYEAQQDKSGLPNDRFSAERPEGSISTLTIQRTEQRDSAMYRCASSLAISRSSYNEQFFGPGTRLTVL.

V usage is TRBV15 and J usage is TRBJ2-1; 7 positions match TRBD2. The CDR3 is 14 residues long. Germline V gene lookup returns CDR1 LNHNV and CDR2 YYDKDF (reference sequence). Unmatched junction bases numbered 7, after V lost 7 bases and J lost 4 bases. This CDR3 is CATNGLGGYNEQFF. CDR3 DNA sequence: TGTGCCACCAACGGGCTGGGGGGGTACAATGAGCAGTTCTTC.

This chain joins TRBV30 and TRBJ2-1; 10 bases are shared with TRBD1. CDR1 is GTSNPN and CDR2 is SVGIG in the germline V gene (reference sequence). The CDR3 runs 15 residues. V lost 2 bases, J lost 8 bases, and 9 bases stayed unmatched. Here the CDR3 DNA reads TGTGCCTGGAGTTCCGGGACAGGGGCTAGGGATGAGCAGTTCTTC. Its translation is CAWSSGTGARDEQFF.

This clonotype was observed a handful of times. The chain couples TRBV7-9 to TRBJ2-7, with unresolved D. CDR1 and CDR2 from the germline V gene are SEHNR and FQNEAQ (reference sequence). This CDR3 comprises 12 residues. V lost 4 bases to trimming and J lost 4 bases, with 8 bases between them. Here the CDR3 DNA reads TGTGCCAGCAGCTCCCTGAGGTACGAGCAGTACTTC. This codes for CASSSLRYEQYF.